The text below deals with one T cell receptor beta chain. This specimen comes from a study of blood T cell repertoires in COVID-19. Looking at the study overall: Samples representing acute and convalescent COVID-19 were sourced from the United States, Italy and Spain. PBMCs, B-cell-depleted T cells, or T cells were the source of the cDNA or gDNA that made up the material.

Per the original methods: Counts of nucleated cells, estimated from reference gene primer amplification, were obtained. Clones were read by immunoSEQ multiplex PCR, and TCRdb kept only the in-frame ones, dropping some. V and J calls plus clone size are reproduced from that table; the DNA served to infer D and trimming. This table has 150,000 to 200,000 clones, approximately 81% appearing once. Between the trimmed V and J ends, which lost 6 bases and 13 bases, there was a span of 22 bases. Looked up from germline, CDR1 is ENHRY and CDR2 is SYGVKD. CDR3 length: 15 amino acids. Patients in Seattle were enrolled during active infection, then followed longitudinally.

The V call is TRBV10-3, the J call TRBJ1-6, with D tentatively TRBD1 (5 bases). This clonotype was obtained from a person in their 70s with COVID-19, enrolled during active disease. The sample taken for sequencing was peripheral blood. Here the CDR3 reads CAIREGAGTGAPLHF. Written as DNA, the CDR3 is TGTGCCATCAGGGAAGGGGCAGGGACTGGAGCTCCCCTCCACTTT.